This section outlines one TCR beta chain sequence together with its context. V lost 6 bases, J lost 6 bases, and 7 bases stayed unmatched. The CDR3 loop spans 14 amino acids. The study defined stable Graves' hyperthyroidism as no ophthalmopathy progression within 18 months. Uncontrolled infection, other autoimmune disease, pregnancy or lactation barred patients from enrollment. Diagnoses rested on clinical symptoms, serum thyroxine and TRAb, thyroid ultrasound and orbital computed tomography. From less than 13 ml of fresh peripheral blood, PBMCs were isolated. These data are taken from a study of T cells in Graves' hyperthyroidism and ophthalmopathy. Amplified TCR beta CDR3 regions derived from RNA transcripts. First-round RT-PCR with HTBI primers amplified the TCR CDR3 region. From the multiplex PCR reads, TCRdb called clonotypes with MiXCR, one entry per CDR3 protein. The data show some 700,000 distinct CDR3 sequences, with 15% to 20% seen just once and around 15% held by the top ten.

This TCR was sampled from a man aged 50-60 years with Graves' hyperthyroidism. The chain employs TRBV12-3 or TRBV12-4 and TRBJ2-7; 11 bases are shared with TRBD2. Sequenced sample: blood. DNA of the CDR3: TGTGCCAGCAGCCGCTCCGGGACTAGCGGCGAGCAGTACTTC. Amino acids: CASSRSGTSGEQYF.